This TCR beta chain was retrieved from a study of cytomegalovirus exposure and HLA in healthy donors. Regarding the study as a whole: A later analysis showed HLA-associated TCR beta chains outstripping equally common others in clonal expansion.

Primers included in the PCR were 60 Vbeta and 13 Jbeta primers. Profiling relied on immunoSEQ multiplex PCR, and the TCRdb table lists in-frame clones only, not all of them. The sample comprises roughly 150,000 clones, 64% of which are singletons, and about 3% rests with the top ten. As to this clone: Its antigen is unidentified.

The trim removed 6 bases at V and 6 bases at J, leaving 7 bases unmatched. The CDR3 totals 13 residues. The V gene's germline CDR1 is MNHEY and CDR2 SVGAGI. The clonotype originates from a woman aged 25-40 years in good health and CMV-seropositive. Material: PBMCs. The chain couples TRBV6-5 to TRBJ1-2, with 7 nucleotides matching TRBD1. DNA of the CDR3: TGTGCCAGCAGCCTGACAGGGAAGAATGGCTACACCTTC. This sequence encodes CASSLTGKNGYTF.